This TCR beta chain was retrieved from a study of cytomegalovirus exposure and HLA in healthy donors. This CDR3 has 15 amino acids. The primer mix had 60 Vbeta and 13 Jbeta primers. TCRdb keeps only in-frame clones here, not all; method: immunoSEQ multiplex PCR. The table records some 170,000 clones, around 75% of them present only once. The source of this sequence is a woman aged 50 to 60 in good health and CMV-seropositive. The chain uses TRBV21-1 and TRBJ2-5; the table's TRBD1 call for D was not verified on the DNA. TRBV21-1 is given as a pseudogene. The specimen sequenced was PBMCs. CDR3: CASSKGQVRAETQYF. The CDR3 nucleotides read TGTGCCAGCAGCAAAGGACAGGTTCGTGCGGAGACCCAGTACTTC.